This TCR beta chain originates from a study of graft-versus-host responses after intestinal transplantation (TCRdb year 2021). Background for the entire study: Recipients received multivisceral, liver-intestinal, or isolated intestinal transplants. All recipients received anti-thymocyte globulin induction followed by maintenance tacrolimus and steroids for roughly 3 years. After intestinal transplantation, graft-versus-host and host-versus-graft alloreactive T cell clones in the graft, circulation and bone marrow were tracked using bulk TCR-beta CDR3 sequencing. Alloreactive clones were identified by sequencing pre-transplant mixed lymphocyte reaction products and comparing these products with unstimulated pre-transplant donor and recipient T cells. The cohort enrolled 24 intestinal transplant recipients, one of whom was a retransplant, and a few patients without pretransplant specimens were excluded. A peak of at least 4% donor T cells among recipient peripheral blood mononuclear cells was the definition used for donor T cell macrochimerism. Rather than going through the commercial service, samples from a few later patients were sequenced in-house on an Illumina MiSeq and processed with MiXCR. Overall study outcomes, separate from this receptor: Peak levels of circulating GvH clones were associated with declines in HvG clones early after transplant. High GvH to HvG T cell clonal ratios were observed in the allografts of patients with donor T cell macrochimerism. Conclusions were limited by the relatively low number and heterogeneity of intestinal transplant patients. GvH clones were detected in recipient bone marrow, and some of these GvH clones were observed earlier in ileal mucosa or blood, consistent with an intestinal mucosal origin.

Libraries came from the immunoSEQ multiplex PCR assay. For most patients, genomic DNA was isolated with the Qiagen DNeasy Blood and Tissue Kit and sent frozen to Adaptive Biotechnologies for TCR sequencing. Adaptive Biotechnologies carried out high-throughput TCR-beta CDR3 sequencing of genomic DNA for most patients. Processing in the source paper ran as follows. Adaptive's ImmunoSEQ software was the source of the TCR sequencing data for around 20 patients, while three other patients were processed with MiXCR and VDJtools. To correct CD4 versus CD8 sorting errors, sequences present in both subsets at a frequency ratio below 5:1 were removed. Because the origin of CDR3 nucleotide sequences shared between donor and recipient could not be assigned, those sequences were removed. Alloreactive clones required at least 2-fold expansion over unstimulated cells and minimum CFSE-low frequency of 0.002% (template counts) or 0.001% (read counts). A clone was considered mappable if detected in the sequenced pre-transplant spleen, lymph node, or MLR CFSE-low populations of the donor or recipient. Cumulative frequency of alloreactive clones was calculated as a percentage of all sequences weighted by copy number. Drawn from immuneACCESS, this table holds only the in-frame rearrangements with V and J called that TCRdb kept. Clones are partly lost; checked studies trace under half to an unresolved V gene and leave the rest unexplained. V, J and clone size are those of that table, while D and trimming were read from the DNA. The sample yields around 21,000 clones; 50% to 65% were counted once. The ten largest account for about 0.94% of the sample.

To note about this clone: Base-call qualities are not available, and no considerably larger clone is one nucleotide away.

The sample's time point label, decoded: cells obtained before transplantation from donor or recipient. Mixed lymphocyte reactions plated about 200,000 CFSE-labeled pre-transplant responders with about 200,000 irradiated violet-dye-labeled stimulators and were cultured for about 6 days. Proliferating CD3+CD4+CFSE-low and CD3+CD8+CFSE-low responder cells were FACS-sorted on a BD Influx sorter after the mixed lymphocyte reaction. The cysteine opens and the phenylalanine closes a CDR3 of 13 amino acids. Left in the record is the CDR3 DNA by itself, 39 bases read in frame from the first base. According to the germline V gene, CDR1 reads SGHTA and CDR2 reads FQGTGA. V is cut by 0 bases and J by 1 base, and the space between the germline ends is 3 bases.

The sequence came from a human patient who received an intestinal transplant. The sequenced sample was alloreactive CD4+ T cells from a mixed lymphocyte reaction culture, obtained before intestinal transplant. Read against the paper, the sample's cell subset or site label means: CFSE-low proliferating T cells sorted from roughly 6-day pre-transplant mixed lymphocyte reaction (GvH or HvG direction). The rearranged segments are TRBV7-3 and TRBJ1-1, with no confident D gene call. Read as DNA, the sequence is TGTGCCAGCAGCTTAACCAAGAACACTGAAGCTTTCTTT. Its protein reads: CASSLTKNTEAFF.